The present T cell receptor (beta chain) was sequenced within a study of CD8+CD57+ T cells in acquired aplastic anemia. Overall study context: Sorted cells (CD4+ and CD8+) yielded DNA amounts that averaged approximately 2.9 ug.

From germline, CDR1 is SQVTM and CDR2 ANQGSEA. The CDR3 is 15 residues long. V shed 6 bases and J 4 bases; nucleotides not matched to a gene: 15. Genomic DNA, the template, was used for profiling of the TCR beta VDJ and CDR3. MiXCR, applied by TCRdb to the reads, yields one record per CDR3 protein. The profile shows about 190,000 distinct CDR3 sequences, roughly half of them singletons. The sample holds many counts of this clonotype. The antigen remains unidentified. Study-level results: The study found no significant CD8+ Simpson's diversity difference between patients and controls. Between patients and controls, 25 to 35 CD8+ CDR3 sequences were found in common.

Sequencing used sorted CD4+, CD8+, or CD8+CD57+ T cells (not recorded which) from PBMCs. The receptor was isolated from a human donor in good health, serving as a control. This chain links TRBV29-1 with TRBJ2-7; 7 positions match TRBD1. In DNA form, the CDR3 reads TGCAGCGTGAGAAGGGTGAGCGAGGGGGCTTACGAGCAGTACTTC. This encodes CSVRRVSEGAYEQYF.